Listed below are T cell receptor beta chains from one sample, sequenced in a study of blood T cell repertoires in COVID-19. Sequencing was performed with immunoSEQ multiplex PCR; in TCRdb, only in-frame clones are kept and a portion is missing. Found here are approximately 200,000 clones, about 88% of them singletons; the top ten hold under 2%. The sequenced sample was peripheral blood. These receptors came from a man aged 35-49 years with active or convalescent COVID-19. Both conserved end residues are part of each CDR3. The D gene is left open where the match is weak. Only part of the rows carry a size: once, few, many, or a class if the clone is expanded.

d_call clone_size j_call v_call cdr3_aa cdr3_nt
TRBD1 - TRBJ1-2 TRBV24-1 CATSDRVGYGYTF TGTGCCACCAGCGACAGGGTAGGCTATGGCTACACCTTC
TRBD2 - TRBJ2-7 TRBV25-1 CASNSGGLHEQYF TGTGCCAGCAACTCGGGAGGGCTGCACGAGCAGTACTTC
- - TRBJ2-7 TRBV27 CASSFTGSSYEQYF TGTGCCAGCAGTTTCACAGGTTCCTCCTACGAGCAGTACTTC
- - TRBJ1-1 TRBV7-8 CASSHPPEGFNTEAFF TGTGCCAGCAGCCACCCCCCGGAGGGGTTCAACACTGAAGCTTTCTTT
TRBD1 - TRBJ1-2 TRBV2 CASRPGTGWQEGYTF TGTGCCAGCAGACCCGGGACAGGGTGGCAGGAGGGCTACACCTTC
TRBD1 - TRBJ1-5 TRBV6-1 CASSETGAQPQHF TGTGCCAGCAGTGAAACAGGGGCTCAGCCCCAGCATTTT
TRBD1 - TRBJ1-2 TRBV28 CASSFPSGTALF TGTGCCAGCAGTTTCCCTTCCGGGACAGCTCTCTTC
TRBD2 - TRBJ2-2 TRBV3-1/TRBV3-2 CASTSGRVTGELFF TGTGCCAGCACCAGCGGGAGAGTCACCGGGGAGCTGTTTTTT
- - TRBJ2-1 TRBV2 CASSMTVYNEQFF TGTGCCAGCAGCATGACAGTTTACAATGAGCAGTTCTTC
- few TRBJ1-1 TRBV10-3 CAISDRPREAFF TGTGCCATCAGCGACAGGCCACGTGAAGCTTTCTTT
- - TRBJ2-5 TRBV18 CASSGRQETQYF TGTGCCAGCTCGGGGCGGCAAGAGACCCAGTACTTC
- - TRBJ2-7 TRBV6-6 CASIPRLTGSYEQYF TGTGCCAGCATCCCCCGGTTGACTGGCTCCTACGAGCAGTACTTC
- - TRBJ2-7 TRBV11-2 CATEGAQYEQYF TGTGCCACGGAGGGGGCGCAATACGAGCAGTACTTC
- - TRBJ1-2 TRBV25-1 CASSGSGYGYTF TGTGCCAGCAGTGGCAGTGGCTATGGCTACACCTTC
- few TRBJ1-2 TRBV28 CASSPLWGQNYGYTF TGTGCCAGCAGTCCCCTATGGGGCCAAAACTATGGCTACACCTTC
TRBD1 - TRBJ1-4 TRBV2 CASSSQGENEKLFF TGTGCCAGCAGTTCGCAGGGGGAGAATGAAAAACTGTTTTTT
- - TRBJ1-2 TRBV7-2 CASSPPGQHGYTF TGTGCCAGCAGCCCCCCGGGACAACATGGCTACACCTTC
- once TRBJ2-1 TRBV27 CASSVGAWSNEQFF TGTGCCAGCAGTGTGGGCGCGTGGTCTAATGAGCAGTTCTTC
TRBD2 - TRBJ2-1 TRBV5-1 CASSSGGPHEQFF TGCGCCAGCAGTTCGGGAGGTCCCCATGAGCAGTTCTTC
- - TRBJ1-1 TRBV10-3 CAIRSQGRGNTEAFF TGTGCCATCAGGTCACAGGGACGTGGAAACACTGAAGCTTTCTTT
- - TRBJ2-7 TRBV28 CASSLRGGTYEQYF TGTGCCAGCAGTTTAAGGGGGGGGACCTACGAGCAGTACTTC
TRBD2 - TRBJ2-2 TRBV3-1/TRBV3-2 CASSQDRGLAGATGELFF TGTGCCAGCAGCCAAGATCGAGGACTAGCGGGCGCCACCGGGGAGCTGTTTTTT
TRBD1 few TRBJ1-2 TRBV28 CASSFLVSFTGAYGYTF TGTGCCAGCAGTTTTCTAGTATCATTTACAGGGGCCTATGGCTACACCTTC
- few TRBJ2-7 TRBV7-9 CASSLAGLEQYF TGTGCCAGCAGCTTAGCGGGGCTAGAGCAGTACTTC